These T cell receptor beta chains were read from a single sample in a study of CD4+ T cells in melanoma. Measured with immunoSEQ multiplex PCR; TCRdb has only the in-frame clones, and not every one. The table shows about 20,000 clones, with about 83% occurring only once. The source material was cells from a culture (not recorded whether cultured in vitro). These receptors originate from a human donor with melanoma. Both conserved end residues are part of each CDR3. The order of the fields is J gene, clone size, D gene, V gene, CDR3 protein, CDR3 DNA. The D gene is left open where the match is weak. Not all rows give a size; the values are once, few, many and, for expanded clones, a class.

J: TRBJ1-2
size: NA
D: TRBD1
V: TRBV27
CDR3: CASSKTRDMTGPYGYTF
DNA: TGTGCCAGCAGCAAAACAAGAGATATGACAGGGCCATATGGCTACACCTTC

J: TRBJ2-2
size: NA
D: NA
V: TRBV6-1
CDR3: CASSEARTRSGELFF
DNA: TGTGCCAGCAGTGAAGCGCGTACCCGATCTGGGGAGCTGTTTTTT

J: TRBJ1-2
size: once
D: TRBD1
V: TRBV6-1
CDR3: CASRAGTGGYGYTF
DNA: TGTGCCAGCAGGGCCGGGACAGGGGGATATGGCTACACCTTC

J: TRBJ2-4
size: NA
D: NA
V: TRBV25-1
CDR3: CASSEAGLAKNIQYF
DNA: TGTGCCAGCAGTGAAGCAGGATTAGCCAAAAACATTCAGTACTTC

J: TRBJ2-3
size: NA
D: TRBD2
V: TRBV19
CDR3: CASSTLAGGTDTQYF
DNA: TGTGCCAGTAGTACTTTAGCGGGGGGGACAGATACGCAGTATTTT

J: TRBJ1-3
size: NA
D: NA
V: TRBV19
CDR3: CATETGLGNTIYF
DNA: TGTGCCACAGAGACAGGACTAGGAAACACCATATATTTT

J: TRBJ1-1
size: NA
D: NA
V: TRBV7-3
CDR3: CASNSRRGMNTEAFF
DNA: TGTGCCAGCAACTCGCGCAGGGGAATGAACACTGAAGCTTTCTTT

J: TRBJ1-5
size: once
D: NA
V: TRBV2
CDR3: CASSEGSGGNQPQHF
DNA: TGTGCCAGCAGTGAAGGGTCAGGGGGCAATCAGCCCCAGCATTTT

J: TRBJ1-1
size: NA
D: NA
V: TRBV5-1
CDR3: CASSHHIDRNEAFF
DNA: TGCGCCAGCAGCCACCACATTGACAGGAATGAAGCTTTCTTT

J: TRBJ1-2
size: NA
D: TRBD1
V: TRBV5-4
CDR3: CASRGDRRDYGYTF
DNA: TGTGCCAGCCGGGGGGACAGACGAGACTATGGCTACACCTTC

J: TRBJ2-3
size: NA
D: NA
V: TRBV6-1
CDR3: CASRTNGRADTQYF
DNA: TGTGCCAGCAGGACGAACGGGCGGGCAGATACGCAGTATTTT

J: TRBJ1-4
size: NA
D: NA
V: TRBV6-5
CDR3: CASSTRAREKLFF
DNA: TGTGCCAGCAGCACCAGGGCTCGTGAAAAACTGTTTTTT

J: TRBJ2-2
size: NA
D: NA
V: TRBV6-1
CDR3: CASNAGSGTGELFF
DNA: TGTGCCAGCAACGCGGGGAGTGGCACCGGGGAGCTGTTTTTT

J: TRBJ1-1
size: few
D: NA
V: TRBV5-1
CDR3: CASSLDRAGTNTEAFF
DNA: TGCGCCAGCAGCTTGGATCGAGCAGGGACTAACACTGAAGCTTTCTTT

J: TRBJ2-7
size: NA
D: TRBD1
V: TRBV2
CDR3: CASTGTGLYEQYF
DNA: TGTGCCAGTACCGGGACAGGGCTCTACGAGCAGTACTTC

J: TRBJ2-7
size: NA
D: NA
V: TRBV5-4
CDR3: CASSFSGTSYEQYF
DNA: TGTGCCAGCAGCTTCTCCGGGACTTCCTACGAGCAGTACTTC

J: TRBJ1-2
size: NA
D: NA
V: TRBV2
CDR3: CASSASGLDNYGYTF
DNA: TGTGCCAGCAGTGCCTCCGGCCTAGATAACTATGGCTACACCTTC

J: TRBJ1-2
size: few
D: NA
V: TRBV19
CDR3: CASSRTGLYTNYGYTF
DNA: TGTGCCAGTAGTAGGACTGGACTCTATACAAACTATGGCTACACCTTC

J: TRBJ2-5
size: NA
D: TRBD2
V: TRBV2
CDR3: CASSLGGQETQYF
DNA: TGTGCCAGCAGCCTGGGGGGGCAAGAGACCCAGTACTTC

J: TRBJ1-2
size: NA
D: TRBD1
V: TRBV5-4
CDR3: CASSLGGGDYGYTF
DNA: TGTGCCAGCAGCTTGGGAGGGGGCGACTATGGCTACACCTTC

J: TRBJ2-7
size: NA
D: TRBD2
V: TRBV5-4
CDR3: CASSPDGGNLYEQYF
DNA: TGTGCCAGCAGCCCAGACGGGGGGAACCTCTACGAGCAGTACTTC

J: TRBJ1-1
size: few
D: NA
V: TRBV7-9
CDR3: CASSSVGGRVEAFF
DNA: TGTGCCAGCAGCTCTGTGGGGGGGAGGGTTGAAGCTTTCTTT

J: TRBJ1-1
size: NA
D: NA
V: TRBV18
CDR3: CASSPLGVGMNTEAFF
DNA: TGTGCCAGCTCACCCCTAGGAGTGGGGATGAACACTGAAGCTTTCTTT

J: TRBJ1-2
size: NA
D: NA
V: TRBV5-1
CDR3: CASSLSPETVTF
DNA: TGCGCCAGCAGCTTGAGCCCCGAGACAGTCACCTTC

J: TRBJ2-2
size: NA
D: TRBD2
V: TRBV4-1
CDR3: CASSHSRLAGGMLANTGELFF
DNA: TGCGCCAGCAGCCACTCTCGTCTAGCGGGGGGCATGCTCGCGAACACCGGGGAGCTGTTTTTT

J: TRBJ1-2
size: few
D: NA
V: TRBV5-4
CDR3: CASRAGPGYGYTF
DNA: TGTGCCAGCAGGGCCGGGCCGGGCTATGGCTACACCTTC

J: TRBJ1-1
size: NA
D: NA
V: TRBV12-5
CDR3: CASGPWTTEAFF
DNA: TGTGCTAGTGGTCCTTGGACCACTGAAGCTTTCTTT

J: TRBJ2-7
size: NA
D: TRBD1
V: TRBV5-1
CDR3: CASSAPDREISYEQYF
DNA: TGCGCCAGCAGCGCGCCCGACAGGGAGATCTCCTACGAGCAGTACTTC

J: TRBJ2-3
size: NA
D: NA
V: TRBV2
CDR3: CASKLGGSTDTQYF
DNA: TGTGCCAGCAAATTAGGCGGGAGCACAGATACGCAGTATTTT

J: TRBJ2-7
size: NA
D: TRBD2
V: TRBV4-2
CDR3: CASSRSLAGGVTEQYF
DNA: TGTGCCAGCAGCCGGTCCCTAGCGGGGGGGGTTACTGAGCAGTACTTC

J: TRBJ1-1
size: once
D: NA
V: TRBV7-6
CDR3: CASSRRDATEAFF
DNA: TGTGCCAGCAGCCGCAGAGATGCCACTGAAGCTTTCTTT

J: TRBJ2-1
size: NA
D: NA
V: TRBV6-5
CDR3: CASRRLVAYNEQFF
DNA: TGTGCCAGCAGAAGACTAGTGGCCTACAATGAGCAGTTCTTC

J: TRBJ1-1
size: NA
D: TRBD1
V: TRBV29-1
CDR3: CSVRTGWVNTEAFF
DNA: TGCAGCGTTAGGACAGGGTGGGTGAACACTGAAGCTTTCTTT

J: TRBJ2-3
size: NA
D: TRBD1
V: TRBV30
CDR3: CAWGTGSTDTQYF
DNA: TGTGCCTGGGGGACAGGGAGCACAGATACGCAGTATTTT

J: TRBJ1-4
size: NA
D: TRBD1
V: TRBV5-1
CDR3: CASSLEGADNEKLFF
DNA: TGCGCCAGCAGCTTGGAGGGGGCAGATAATGAAAAACTGTTTTTT